Listed here is a single T cell receptor (beta chain). Its target is unknown. This CDR3 fails to terminate in the conserved phenylalanine or tryptophan, so it likely reflects a read error. The data derive from a study of molecular identifiers for immune sequencing clone quantification. Across the study: Replicate experiments divided RNA from around 20,000 or 100,000 naive CD8 cells into five parts and sequenced four. Points from the study as a whole: Clones of above 20 RNA copies carried over 98% of effector molecules; in naive cells they carried under 1%. Researchers reportedly could pick up spiked Jurkat TCR RNA from one cell mixed into some 1 million naive cells.

MiXCR, run by TCRdb on the PCR reads, gives a single entry per CDR3 protein. The sample holds approximately 93,000 distinct CDR3 sequences, around a quarter seen once. Naive CD8 libraries used about 19,000 to 1,000,000 sorted cells and 10%, 30% or 50% RNA. Input material: naive CD8+ T cells from blood, with Jurkat cell RNA spiked in. Documented subset: FACS-sorted CD8+CD4-CCR7+CD45RA+ naive T cells. The sequence derives from a human donor in good health. Some libraries in this study had Jurkat cell RNA spiked in.

This CDR3 reads CASRDRGFGTDTQYL. In DNA, the CDR3 is TGTGCCAGCAGGGACAGGGGTTTTGGCACAGATACGCAGTATCTT. The V call is TRBV27, the J call TRBJ2-3, with TRBD1 identical over 9 bases. CDR1 and CDR2 from the germline V gene are MNHEY and SMNVEV (reference sequence). V gave up 6 bases and J gave up 1 base; unmatched junction bases: 5. This CDR3 is built from 15 residues.